One sample yielded the 25 T cell receptor beta chains listed below, sequenced in a study of OX40 agonist ivuxolimab in advanced cancers. Produced via immunoSEQ multiplex PCR; TCRdb's table is partial and in-frame only. Of roughly 58,000 clones in the sample, around three quarters were seen once. The material sequenced was CD4+ or CD8+ T cells sorted from blood, taken in a trial of the OX40 agonist ivuxolimab. The origin of the receptors is an adult with an advanced solid tumor such as melanoma, head and neck, liver or kidney cancer.

The chain links TRBV6-6 to TRBJ1-2, with 9 positions matching TRBD1. Germline V gene sequence: CDR1 MNHNY, CDR2 SVGAGI (reference sequence). This CDR3 region has 15 residues. With 4 bases clipped from V and 2 bases from J, the junction kept 5 bases outside the gene matches. The CDR3: CASSSPGTGNYGYTF. Here the CDR3 DNA reads TGTGCCAGCAGTTCCCCAGGGACAGGGAACTATGGCTACACCTTC.

The rearrangement uses TRBV6-5 and TRBJ1-2; D gene ambiguous. The CDR3 runs to 16 residues. Trimming cost V 0 bases and J 4 bases, with 15 bases left between them. Germline CDR1 reads MNHEY; CDR2 reads SVGAGI. In nucleotides, the CDR3 is TGTGCCAGCAGTTACTCGGCCAGGCAAGCTAGCTATGGCTACACCTTC. This encodes CASSYSARQASYGYTF.

This clone was observed a single time. The J gene is TRBJ2-3, the V gene TRBV28; 12 nucleotides align to TRBD2. Per germline, CDR1 MDHEN and CDR2 SYDVKM. J gave up 15 bases and V 5 bases, and 6 bases lay outside the gene matches. There are 12 residues in the CDR3. CDR3: CASSVLAGGLYF. In DNA form, the CDR3 reads TGTGCCAGCAGTGTTCTAGCGGGAGGGCTCTATTTT.

As DNA, the CDR3 is TGTGCCAGCTCACCACCCAACAGGGGGCAGAACACCGGGGAGCTGTTTTTT. Translating gives CASSPPNRGQNTGELFF. J is TRBJ2-2 and V is TRBV18; 9 bases are shared with TRBD1. The trim removed 0 bases at V and 1 base at J, leaving 3 bases unmatched. CDR3 length: 17 amino acids. CDR1 is KGHSH and CDR2 is LQKENI in the germline V gene.

The genes are TRBV9 and TRBJ2-1; 9 bases map to TRBD2. Trimming cost V 0 bases and J 0 bases; bases outside gene matches: 4. The CDR3 extends over 17 amino acids. The germline CDR1 and CDR2 sequences are SGDLS and YYNGEE. The CDR3: CASSVVGSGGSYNEQFF. CDR3 in DNA: TGTGCCAGCAGCGTAGTTGGTAGCGGGGGCTCCTACAATGAGCAGTTCTTC. Filled out from reference TRBV9 and TRBJ2-1, the complete variable domain reads DSGVTQTPKHLITATGQRVTLRCSPRSGDLSVYWYQQSLDQGLQFLIQYYNGEERAKGNILERFSAQQFPDLHSELNLSSLELGDSALYFCASSVVGSGGSYNEQFFGPGTRLTVL.

V is TRBV28 and J is TRBJ2-5; 7 bases are a match to TRBD1. The ends lost 6 bases at V and 12 bases at J; junction bases unmatched: 7. This CDR3 contains 11 residues. Germline V lookup: CDR1 MDHEN, CDR2 SYDVKM. The CDR3 DNA sequence: TGTGCCAGCAGCGCCGGGACAGCGGAGTACTTC. Translating it yields CASSAGTAEYF.

This clone was picked up a small number of times. The chain has TRBV30 and TRBJ2-7; perhaps D is TRBD1 or TRBD2 (6 bases each). V dropped 0 bases and J dropped 3 bases, with 9 bases sitting between them. The CDR3 has 13 residues. CDR1 and CDR2 from the germline V gene are GTSNPN and SVGIG (reference sequence). The CDR3 DNA reads TGTGCCTGGAGTGTTGGAGGGGGCTACGAGCAGTACTTC. As protein: CAWSVGGGYEQYF.

This rearrangement joins TRBV2 to TRBJ2-7; the D gene is possibly TRBD2 (5 bases). CDR3 length: 15 residues. CDR1 SNHLY and CDR2 FYNNEI come from the germline V gene. The germline V and J ends were trimmed by 6 bases and 5 bases, with 20 bases remaining between them. Here the CDR3 reads CASSPGSRFADEQYF. DNA for the CDR3: TGTGCCAGCAGCCCGGGATCACGTTTTGCGGACGAGCAGTACTTC.

This clone came up once. The CDR3 DNA is TGTGCCAGTAGTATATGGCCCAGGACATACTTTAGGTCCTATAATTCACCCCTCCACTTT. As protein: CASSIWPRTYFRSYNSPLHF. The gene calls are TRBV19 and TRBJ1-6; the D gene is possibly TRBD1 (5 bases). The V gene lost 2 bases and the J gene lost 1 base, with 21 bases spanning the gap. The CDR3 has 20 amino acids. The germline V gene encodes CDR1 LNHDA and CDR2 SQIVND (reference sequence).

V usage is TRBV7-2 and J usage is TRBJ2-5; 14 nucleotides line up with TRBD2. The CDR3 covers 16 residues. Trimming at V came to 5 bases and at J to 2 bases, leaving 4 bases not matched to a gene. Germline assignment: CDR1 SGHTA and CDR2 FQGNSA. The CDR3 is CASSPRTSGGQETQYF. The CDR3 DNA reads as TGTGCCAGCAGCCCCCGGACTAGCGGGGGGCAAGAGACCCAGTACTTC.

This clone was recorded a few times. The chain recombines TRBV14 with TRBJ2-7; D call uncertain. Germline V gives CDR1 SGHDN, CDR2 FVKESK. Trimming took off 3 bases at V and 4 bases at J, with 7 bases between the two ends. This CDR3 comprises 12 residues. In DNA form, the CDR3 reads TGTGCCAGCAGCCATCTGGGTTACGAGCAGTACTTC. Encoded protein: CASSHLGYEQYF.

The chain links TRBV18 to TRBJ2-5; D may match TRBD1 or TRBD2 (6 bases each). Germline V gene lookup returns CDR1 KGHSH and CDR2 LQKENI. The CDR3 runs 15 residues. V was cut by 3 bases and J by 6 bases, with 17 bases left in between. The CDR3 DNA follows: TGTGCCAGCTCACCTACCGGGGCCCGGGGGCAGACCCAGTACTTC. Translating it yields CASSPTGARGQTQYF.

This sequence joins TRBV19 and TRBJ1-2; D is undetermined. CDR3 length: 15 amino acids. In germline, CDR1 is LNHDA, CDR2 SQIVND (reference sequence). Trimming stripped 2 bases from V and 4 bases from J, with 14 bases between. CDR3 bases: TGTGCCAGTAGTATAACGAGGGCCGGTGGCTATGGCTACACCTTC. Its protein is CASSITRAGGYGYTF.

This sequence joins TRBV5-6 and TRBJ2-3; TRBD1 matches 9 bases. Trimming removed 3 bases from V and 2 bases from J; junction bases left unmatched: 7. CDR1 is SGHDT and CDR2 is YYEEEE in the germline V gene. This CDR3 spans 16 amino acids. CDR3 residues: CASSSPGQGLTDTQYF. In nucleotides, the CDR3 is TGTGCCAGCAGCTCCCCGGGACAGGGCCTCACAGATACGCAGTATTTT. Filled out from reference TRBV5-6 and TRBJ2-3, the complete variable domain reads DAGVTQSPTHLIKTRGQQVTLRCSPKSGHDTVSWYQQALGQGPQFIFQYYEEEERQRGNFPDRFSGHQFPNYSSELNVNALLLGDSALYLCASSSPGQGLTDTQYFGPGTRLTVL.

With respect to this clone: Other DNA sequences of this sample code for an identical CDR3. The J gene is TRBJ1-1, the V gene TRBV7-3, with TRBD1 as a possible D gene (5 bases). Germline V gives CDR1 SGHTA, CDR2 FQGTGA. This CDR3 has 14 residues. V was trimmed by 5 bases and J by 4 bases, leaving 14 bases between them. CDR3 residues: CASSPRGGGTEAFF. CDR3 coding DNA: TGTGCCAGCAGCCCCCGTGGGGGAGGCACTGAAGCTTTCTTT.

This chain joins TRBV28 and TRBJ2-3; 11 bases map to TRBD2. The germline gives CDR1 MDHEN, CDR2 SYDVKM. V lost 10 bases and J lost 1; bases outside the gene matches: 16. The CDR3 runs 18 residues. The CDR3 coding sequence is TGTGCCATCACTAGCGGGAGAGGGGTGGGGGTCGGCACAGATACGCAGTATTTT. Translating it yields CAITSGRGVGVGTDTQYF.

The V gene is TRBV14, the J gene TRBJ1-2, with D unresolved. The CDR3 covers 13 residues. Germline CDR1 SGHDN, CDR2 FVKESK. V shed 1 base and J shed 14 bases, with 17 bases lying between them. As DNA, the CDR3 is TGTGCCAGCAGCCAAGTAGCGGCCGGGAGAGTAACCTTC. Amino acid sequence: CASSQVAAGRVTF. The full variable domain, with the rest looked up from reference TRBV14 and TRBJ1-2, is EAGVTQFPSHSVIEKGQTVTLRCDPISGHDNLYWYRRVMGKEIKFLLHFVKESKQDESGMPNNRFLAERTGGTYSTLKVQPAELEDSGVYFCASSQVAAGRVTFGSGTRLTVV.

The chain is built from TRBV11-3 and TRBJ2-1; either TRBD1 or TRBD2 may supply D (5 bases each). Per the germline V gene, CDR1 is SGHNT and CDR2 is YENEEA. Trimming took 3 bases from V and 0 from J, leaving 12 bases between them. The CDR3 contains 16 residues. CDR3 amino acids: CASSFHFGGSYNEQFF. The CDR3 bases are TGTGCCAGCAGCTTCCATTTTGGGGGCTCCTACAATGAGCAGTTCTTC.

Points on this clone: Within the sample, other DNA sequences also encode this same CDR3. This chain connects TRBV2 to TRBJ1-2; 7 nucleotides align to TRBD1. CDR1 is SNHLY, CDR2 FYNNEI, per germline. V shed 2 bases, J shed 4 bases, and the junction held 13 bases outside the gene matches. This CDR3 has 17 residues. CDR3 amino acids: CASSETPGRGRGYGYTF. The CDR3 DNA reads TGTGCCAGCAGTGAAACCCCCGGGAGGGGGCGCGGCTATGGCTACACCTTC.

This chain joins TRBV19 and TRBJ1-1; perhaps TRBD1 as D (5 bases). This CDR3 is built from 16 residues. The germline V gene encodes CDR1 LNHDA and CDR2 SQIVND (reference sequence). Trimming shortened V by 3 bases and J by 2 bases, and 16 bases separated the two germline ends. The CDR3 spells CASSIPGAQENTEAFF. CDR3 bases: TGTGCCAGTAGTATTCCCGGGGCGCAGGAAAACACTGAAGCTTTCTTT. Using reference TRBV19 and TRBJ1-1 for the parts outside the CDR3, the full variable domain is DGGITQSPKYLFRKEGQNVTLSCEQNLNHDAMYWYRQDPGQGLRLIYYSQIVNDFQKGDIAEGYSVSREKKESFPLTVTSAQKNPTAFYLCASSIPGAQENTEAFFGQGTRLTVV.

The V call is TRBV27, the J call TRBJ2-5; D perhaps matches TRBD1 (6 bases). Germline V gene lookup returns CDR1 MNHEY and CDR2 SMNVEV (reference sequence). Trimming removed 5 bases from V and 1 base from J, with 14 bases in between. This CDR3 has 15 amino acids. CDR3: CASSKRDTGQETQYF. CDR3 DNA: TGTGCCAGCAGTAAAAGGGACACCGGCCAAGAGACCCAGTACTTC.

The chain is built from TRBV28 and TRBJ2-7; D ambiguous. Germline V gene lookup returns CDR1 MDHEN and CDR2 SYDVKM. Trimming cost V 6 bases and J 4 bases, with 4 bases left between them. The CDR3 covers 10 residues. The CDR3 coding sequence is TGTGCCAGCAGCTGGTACGAGCAGTACTTC. Residues: CASSWYEQYF.

V gene TRBV9 combines with J gene TRBJ1-1; the D gene is possibly TRBD1 (6 bases). CDR3 length: 16 residues. V lost 3 bases and J lost 3, with 18 bases in between. Germline CDR1 SGDLS, CDR2 YYNGEE. Written as DNA, the CDR3 is TGTGCCAGCAGCGCGCGAGGGGGGGGCTGGGACACTGAAGCTTTCTTT. Its translation: CASSARGGGWDTEAFF.

There are a few counts of this clone. The chain uses TRBV7-9 and TRBJ2-7, with D perhaps assigned TRBD1 or TRBD2 (6 bases each). The germline V gene has CDR1 SEHNR and CDR2 FQNEAQ (reference sequence). The CDR3 is 14 residues long. Between the trimmed V and J ends, which lost 1 base and 3 bases, there was a span of 10 bases. The chain's CDR3 is CASSLGGGNYEQYF. In DNA, the CDR3 is TGTGCCAGCAGCTTAGGAGGGGGGAACTACGAGCAGTACTTC.

The rearrangement uses TRBV19 and TRBJ2-5; 8 nucleotides line up with TRBD2. Germline loops: CDR1 LNHDA, CDR2 SQIVND (reference sequence). The CDR3 is 15 residues long. After removal of 10 bases from V and 5 bases from J, the junction contained 15 bases not matched to a gene. Here the CDR3 DNA reads TGTGCCACTTCCTCGGCTCGCGGGAGGTGGGAGACCCAGTACTTC. Protein product: CATSSARGRWETQYF.